This T cell receptor beta chain was captured in a study of blood T cell repertoires in COVID-19. Study-wide background: Both acute and convalescent COVID-19 samples were obtained from the United States, Italy and Spain. PBMCs, B-cell-depleted T cells, or T cells provided the cDNA or gDNA that made up the material.

The CDR3 is 15 residues long. Germline V gene data show CDR1 as SGHAT and CDR2 as FQNNGV. About this clone itself: The junction does not match germline at one end; this may be a read error.

Original processing methods: Using reference gene primer amplification, nucleated cell counts were estimated. Sequencing was performed with immunoSEQ multiplex PCR; in TCRdb, only in-frame clones are kept and a portion is missing. That table supplies the V and J calls and clone size; D and trimming were determined from the DNA. The sample yields under 300,000 clones, 75% to 90% seen once. The source is a man over 45 with acute or convalescent COVID-19. Material for sequencing was peripheral blood. The genes are TRBV11-2 and TRBJ1-5; TRBD1 agrees at 7 bases. The CDR3 loop is CASSLGLDFWDRRFF. Written as DNA, the CDR3 is TGTGCCAGCAGCTTGGGTCTCGATTTTTGGGACAGACGTTTTTTT.